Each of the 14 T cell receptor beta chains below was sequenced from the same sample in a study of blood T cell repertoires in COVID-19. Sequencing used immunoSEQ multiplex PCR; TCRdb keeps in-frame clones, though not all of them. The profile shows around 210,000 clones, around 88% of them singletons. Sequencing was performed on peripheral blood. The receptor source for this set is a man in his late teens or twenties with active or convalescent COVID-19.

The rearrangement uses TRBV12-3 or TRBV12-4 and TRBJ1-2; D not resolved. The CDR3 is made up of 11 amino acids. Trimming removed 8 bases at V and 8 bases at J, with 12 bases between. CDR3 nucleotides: TGTGCCAGCTCCTACGGTCGAGGCTACACCTTC. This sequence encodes CASSYGRGYTF.

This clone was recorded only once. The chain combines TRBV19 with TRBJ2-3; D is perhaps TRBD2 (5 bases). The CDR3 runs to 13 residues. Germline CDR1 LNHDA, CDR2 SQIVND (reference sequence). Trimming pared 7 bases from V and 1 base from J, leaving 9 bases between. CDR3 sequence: CASIKRGTDTQYF. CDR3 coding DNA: TGTGCCAGTATCAAGAGGGGCACAGATACGCAGTATTTT.

CDR3: CASSQRRVGSYEQYF. The CDR3 nucleotides read TGTGCCAGCAGCCAAAGGAGGGTCGGTAGCTACGAGCAGTACTTC. V is TRBV7-2 and J is TRBJ2-7; possibly TRBD2 for D (6 bases). Trimming pared 5 bases from V and 3 bases from J, leaving 17 bases between. The CDR3 is 15 amino acids. Per the germline V gene, CDR1 is SGHTA and CDR2 is FQGNSA.

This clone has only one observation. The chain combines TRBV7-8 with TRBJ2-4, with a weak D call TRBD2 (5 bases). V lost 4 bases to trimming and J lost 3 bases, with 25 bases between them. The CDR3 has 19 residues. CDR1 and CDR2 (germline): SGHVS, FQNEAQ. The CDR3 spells CASSSKLPGSTGVKNIQYF. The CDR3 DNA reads TGTGCCAGCAGCTCGAAACTCCCTGGGAGTACTGGAGTCAAAAACATTCAGTACTTC.

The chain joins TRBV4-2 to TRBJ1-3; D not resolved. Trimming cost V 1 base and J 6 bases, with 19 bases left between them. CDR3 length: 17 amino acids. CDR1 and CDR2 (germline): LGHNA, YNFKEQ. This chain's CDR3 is CASSQVTHGGELNTIYF. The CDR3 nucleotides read TGTGCCAGCAGCCAAGTAACACATGGAGGCGAGCTAAACACCATATATTTT.

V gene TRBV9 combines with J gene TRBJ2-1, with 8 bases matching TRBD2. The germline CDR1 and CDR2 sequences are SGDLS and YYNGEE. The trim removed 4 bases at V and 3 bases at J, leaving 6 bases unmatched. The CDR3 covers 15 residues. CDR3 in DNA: TGTGCCAGCAGCTCCGGAGCGGGAGACTACAATGAGCAGTTCTTC. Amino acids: CASSSGAGDYNEQFF.

The CDR3 sequence: CASSPFTRTDYTDTQYF. The CDR3, as DNA: TGTGCCAGCTCACCCTTTACCAGGACAGACTACACAGATACGCAGTATTTT. The J gene is TRBJ2-3, the V gene TRBV18, with D possibly TRBD1 on 6 matching bases. The CDR3 spans 17 residues. V was cut by 3 bases and J by 2 bases, with 18 bases left in between. Germline V gene sequence: CDR1 KGHSH, CDR2 LQKENI. The full variable domain, with the rest looked up from reference TRBV18 and TRBJ2-3, is NAGVMQNPRHLVRRRGQEARLRCSPMKGHSHVYWYRQLPEEGLKFMVYLQKENIIDESGMPKERFSAEFPKEGPSILRIQQVVRGDSAAYFCASSPFTRTDYTDTQYFGPGTRLTVL.

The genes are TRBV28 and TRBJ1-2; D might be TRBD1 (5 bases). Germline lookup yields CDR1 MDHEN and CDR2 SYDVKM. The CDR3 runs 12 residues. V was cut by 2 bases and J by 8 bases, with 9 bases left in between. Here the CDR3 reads CASSLSQGGYTF. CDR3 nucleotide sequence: TGTGCCAGCAGTTTAAGCCAGGGAGGCTACACCTTC.

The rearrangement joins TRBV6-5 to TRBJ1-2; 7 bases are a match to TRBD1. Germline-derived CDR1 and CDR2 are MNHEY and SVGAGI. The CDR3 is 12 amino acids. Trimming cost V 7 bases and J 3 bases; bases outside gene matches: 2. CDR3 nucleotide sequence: TGTGCCAGCAAAGGACAGGACTATGGCTACACCTTC. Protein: CASKGQDYGYTF.

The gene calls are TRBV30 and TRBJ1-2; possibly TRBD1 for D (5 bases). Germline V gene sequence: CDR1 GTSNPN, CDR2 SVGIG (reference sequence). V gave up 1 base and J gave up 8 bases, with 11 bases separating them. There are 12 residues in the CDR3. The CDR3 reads CAWSGGEKGYTF. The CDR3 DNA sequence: TGTGCCTGGAGTGGGGGGGAAAAGGGCTACACCTTC.

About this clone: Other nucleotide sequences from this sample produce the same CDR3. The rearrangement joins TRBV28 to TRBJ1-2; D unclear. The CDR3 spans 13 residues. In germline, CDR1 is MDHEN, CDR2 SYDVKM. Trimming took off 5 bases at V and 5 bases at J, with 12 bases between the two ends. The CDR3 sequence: CASSPPPDYGYTF. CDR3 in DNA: TGTGCCAGCAGTCCCCCCCCAGATTATGGCTACACCTTC.

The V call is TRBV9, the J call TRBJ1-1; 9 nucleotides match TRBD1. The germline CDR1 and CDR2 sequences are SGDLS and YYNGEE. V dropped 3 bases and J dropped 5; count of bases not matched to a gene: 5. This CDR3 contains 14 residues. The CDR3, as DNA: TGTGCCAGCAGCGAGACAGGGGGAGGGACTGAAGCTTTCTTT. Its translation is CASSETGGGTEAFF. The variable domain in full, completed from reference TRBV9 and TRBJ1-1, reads DSGVTQTPKHLITATGQRVTLRCSPRSGDLSVYWYQQSLDQGLQFLIQYYNGEERAKGNILERFSAQQFPDLHSELNLSSLELGDSALYFCASSETGGGTEAFFGQGTRLTVV.

CDR3 residues: CASSLALAGGGDTQYF. The CDR3 nucleotides are TGTGCCAGCAGCTTAGCTCTAGCGGGAGGCGGAGATACGCAGTATTTT. V is TRBV11-3 and J is TRBJ2-3, with TRBD2 matching 11 bases. The CDR3 contains 16 residues. Losses at the gene ends were 1 base for V and 5 bases for J; bases not matched to a gene: 5. CDR1 and CDR2 (germline): SGHNT, YENEEA.

CDR3 region: CASSLLAGVLNEQFF. In DNA form, the CDR3 reads TGTGCCAGCAGCCTACTAGCGGGAGTGCTCAATGAGCAGTTCTTC. The chain has TRBV7-2 and TRBJ2-1; 11 bases are shared with TRBD2. Trimming removed 5 bases from V and 6 bases from J; junction bases left unmatched: 6. The CDR3 consists of 15 residues. CDR1 SGHTA and CDR2 FQGNSA come from the germline V gene.